This passage covers 26 T cell receptor beta chains from one sample sequenced in a study of blood T cell repertoires in COVID-19. Sequenced by immunoSEQ multiplex PCR; TCRdb stores in-frame clones only, minus some. This table holds 200,000 to 250,000 clones, about 79% found once. Sequencing was performed on peripheral blood. The receptors shown here come from a man over 45 with active or convalescent COVID-19.

J is TRBJ2-1 and V is TRBV7-2; TRBD1 matches 7 bases. Germline assignment: CDR1 SGHTA and CDR2 FQGNSA. Trimming took 1 base from V and 0 from J; bases not matched to a gene: 0. This CDR3 comprises 15 residues. As DNA, the CDR3 is TGTGCCAGCAGCTTAGGGGACAGCTCCTACAATGAGCAGTTCTTC. Protein product: CASSLGDSSYNEQFF.

The chain recombines TRBV28 with TRBJ1-2; D not resolved. This CDR3 region has 12 residues. Germline V CDR1 and CDR2: MDHEN, SYDVKM. The V and J ends lost 3 bases and 5 bases respectively, with 7 bases between them. The CDR3 protein is CASSLSEYGYTF. The CDR3 coding sequence is TGTGCCAGCAGTTTGTCGGAGTATGGCTACACCTTC.

The chain combines TRBV7-9 with TRBJ2-1; TRBD1 agrees at 7 bases. Germline V lookup: CDR1 SEHNR, CDR2 FQNEAQ (reference sequence). Trimming at V came to 4 bases and at J to 9 bases, leaving 6 bases not matched to a gene. The CDR3 has 13 amino acids. Here the CDR3 DNA reads TGTGCCAGCAGCTGGCGACAGGGAAGTGAGCAGTTCTTC. This sequence encodes CASSWRQGSEQFF.

The rearrangement joins TRBV29-1 to TRBJ2-7; maybe TRBD2 (6 bases). CDR3 length: 11 residues. Trimming cost V 7 bases and J 6 bases, with 13 bases left between them. The germline V gene encodes CDR1 SQVTM and CDR2 ANQGSEA. The CDR3 bases are TGCAGCGCCCCTCCTAGCGCCGAGCAGTACGTC. Residues: CSAPPSAEQYV.

This chain links TRBV28 with TRBJ2-7; D ambiguous. V lost 3 bases and J lost 2, with 8 bases in between. Per the germline V gene, CDR1 is MDHEN and CDR2 is SYDVKM. CDR3 length: 13 residues. In nucleotides, the CDR3 is TGTGCCAGCAGTTTTGGCCGCCCCTACGAGCAGTACTTC. Its translation is CASSFGRPYEQYF.

CDR3: CASSQRLAGVGIGELFF. CDR3 nucleotide sequence: TGTGCCAGCAGCCAACGACTAGCGGGAGTCGGGATCGGGGAGCTGTTTTTT. V and J are TRBV3-1 (or the pseudogene TRBV3-2) and TRBJ2-2, with TRBD2 matching 12 bases. Per the germline V gene, CDR1 is LGHDT and CDR2 is YNNKEL (reference sequence). CDR3 length: 17 residues. Losses at the gene ends were 2 bases for V and 7 bases for J; bases not matched to a gene: 8.

This chain joins TRBV2 and TRBJ2-7; 8 nucleotides agree with TRBD2. Losses at the gene ends were 7 bases for V and 4 bases for J; bases not matched to a gene: 9. The CDR3 is 14 amino acids. The germline gives CDR1 SNHLY, CDR2 FYNNEI. CDR3 loop: CASTERREGYEQYF. The CDR3 region has the DNA TGTGCCAGCACCGAAAGACGGGAGGGTTACGAGCAGTACTTC.

This clone came up a few times. V gene TRBV15 combines with J gene TRBJ1-2; TRBD1 is a possible D gene (5 bases). From germline, CDR1 is LNHNV and CDR2 YYDKDF (reference sequence). The CDR3 runs to 13 residues. Deletions cut 7 bases from V and 1 base from J, with 10 bases between. CDR3 amino acids: CATMGGDNYGYTF. In DNA, the CDR3 is TGTGCCACCATGGGGGGTGATAACTATGGCTACACCTTC. Complete variable domain (other parts from reference TRBV15 and TRBJ1-2): DAMVIQNPRYQVTQFGKPVTLSCSQTLNHNVMYWYQQKSSQAPKLLFHYYDKDFNNEADTPDNFQSRRPNTSFCFLDIRSPGLGDTAMYLCATMGGDNYGYTFGSGTRLTVV.

This sequence joins TRBV18 and TRBJ1-2; D might be TRBD1 (5 bases). CDR1 is KGHSH and CDR2 is LQKENI in the germline V gene. V was cut by 3 bases and J by 0 bases, with 8 bases left in between. The CDR3 runs 14 residues. The CDR3 DNA reads as TGTGCCAGCTCACCGACAGTACCTAACTATGGCTACACCTTC. This encodes CASSPTVPNYGYTF. Combining the CDR3 with reference TRBV18 and TRBJ1-2 gives the whole variable domain NAGVMQNPRHLVRRRGQEARLRCSPMKGHSHVYWYRQLPEEGLKFMVYLQKENIIDESGMPKERFSAEFPKEGPSILRIQQVVRGDSAAYFCASSPTVPNYGYTFGSGTRLTVV.

J is TRBJ1-2 and V is TRBV5-1; 7 bases match TRBD1. Germline assignment: CDR1 SGHRS and CDR2 YFSETQ. Germline trimming cut 4 bases from V and 6 bases from J; bases unmatched to any gene: 6. CDR3 length: 13 residues. In DNA, the CDR3 is TGCGCCAGCAGCATTACAGGGGAGCATGGCTACACCTTC. Encoded protein: CASSITGEHGYTF.

This clone was counted many times. CDR3 bases: TGTGCCAGCAGTTACTCGAGCCAGGGGGTTTTCACCTTC. Its translation is CASSYSSQGVFTF. The chain has TRBV6-5 and TRBJ1-2; 7 bases fit TRBD1. The trim removed 0 bases at V and 13 bases at J, leaving 8 bases unmatched. The CDR3 sequence is 13 residues long. Germline values: CDR1 MNHEY, CDR2 SVGAGI.

J is TRBJ2-3 and V is TRBV4-2, with D perhaps TRBD2 (7 bases). The germline V gene encodes CDR1 LGHNA and CDR2 YNFKEQ. V lost 0 bases, J lost 3 bases, and 16 bases lay in between. The CDR3 is made up of 17 amino acids. The CDR3 DNA reads as TGTGCCAGCAGCCAAGAAAGGGCGGGGGCCGGAACAGATACGCAGTATTTT. It translates to CASSQERAGAGTDTQYF.

This clone has a handful of counts. The chain carries TRBV6-6 and TRBJ1-1, with a tentative D call TRBD1 (5 bases). Deletions cut 2 bases from V and 5 bases from J, with 9 bases between. Germline-derived CDR1 and CDR2 are MNHNY and SVGAGI (reference sequence). The CDR3 extends over 13 amino acids. CDR3 protein: CASSYRGETEAFF. The DNA of the CDR3 is TGTGCCAGCAGTTACAGGGGTGAGACTGAAGCTTTCTTT.

The chain joins TRBV7-9 to TRBJ2-3; perhaps TRBD2 as D (5 bases). The CDR3 sequence is 13 residues long. V was pared by 1 base and J by 5 bases, with 7 bases between. CDR1 and CDR2 from the germline V gene are SEHNR and FQNEAQ (reference sequence). DNA of the CDR3: TGTGCCAGCAGCTTAGGCGCGGGAGATACGCAGTATTTT. Encoded protein: CASSLGAGDTQYF.

This clone has a handful of counts. The chain combines TRBV7-2 with TRBJ1-2, with D perhaps matching TRBD1 (6 bases). Germline V gives CDR1 SGHTA, CDR2 FQGNSA. The V gene lost 3 bases and the J gene lost 7 bases, with 9 bases spanning the gap. This CDR3 is built from 12 residues. Here the CDR3 DNA reads TGTGCCAGCAGCTTTACAGGGTTTGGCTACACCTTC. Residues: CASSFTGFGYTF.

The chain is built from TRBV5-4 and TRBJ1-2; TRBD1 agrees at 11 bases. The length of the CDR3 is 14 residues. Losses at the gene ends were 0 bases for V and 13 bases for J; bases not matched to a gene: 8. From germline, CDR1 is SGHNT and CDR2 YYREEE (reference sequence). The CDR3 loop is CASSLEGDRGGPTF. Written as DNA, the CDR3 is TGTGCCAGCAGCTTGGAAGGGGACAGGGGGGGTCCCACCTTC.

This chain connects TRBV5-4 to TRBJ1-2, with 9 bases identical to TRBD1. Trimming cost V 6 bases and J 7 bases; bases outside gene matches: 7. CDR3 length: 13 residues. Germline lookup yields CDR1 SGHNT and CDR2 YYREEE (reference sequence). For the CDR3, the DNA is TGTGCCAGCACTGACAGGGGGGGACGTGGCTACACCTTC. Its translation: CASTDRGGRGYTF.

The DNA of the CDR3 is TGTGCCAGCAGTAGAGAGGGAGATTCACCCCTCCACTTT. Encoded protein: CASSREGDSPLHF. The rearrangement uses TRBV7-9 and TRBJ1-6; D gene uncertain. Per germline, CDR1 SEHNR and CDR2 FQNEAQ (reference sequence). The CDR3 is made up of 13 amino acids. V dropped 6 bases and J dropped 8 bases, with 11 bases sitting between them.

The rearrangement joins TRBV7-2 to TRBJ2-3, with D hard to call. The V gene's germline CDR1 is SGHTA and CDR2 FQGNSA. Trimming left V 3 bases short and J 1 base short, with 11 bases between. The CDR3 length is 15 residues. The CDR3 coding sequence is TGTGCCAGCAGCTTCGACTCGCACCGCACAGATACGCAGTATTTT. It yields the protein CASSFDSHRTDTQYF.

The rearrangement uses TRBV6-7 and TRBJ1-2, with 7 bases fitting TRBD1. TRBV6-7 is treated as an ORF (open reading frame) with a function not yet certain. The junction had 12 bases not matched to a gene; V was cut back by 8 bases and J by 3 bases. The CDR3 length is 15 residues. CDR3 DNA: TGTGCCAGCGTTAGGGACAGACGCTTCTACTATGGCTACACCTTC. This encodes CASVRDRRFYYGYTF.

The count of this clone is one. The rearrangement uses TRBV30 and TRBJ2-1, with TRBD1 matching 7 bases. In germline, CDR1 is GTSNPN, CDR2 SVGIG (reference sequence). With V trimmed by 5 bases and J by 5 bases, 3 bases remained unmatched. CDR3 length equals 12 residues. DNA of the CDR3: TGTGCCTGGGACAGGGCTAACAATGAGCAGTTCTTC. This sequence encodes CAWDRANNEQFF.

This chain links TRBV7-2 with TRBJ1-4; the D is unclear. Germline V gene sequence: CDR1 SGHTA, CDR2 FQGNSA. The CDR3 sequence is 15 residues long. Trimming pared 2 bases from V and 0 bases from J, leaving 7 bases between. The CDR3 DNA follows: TGTGCCAGCAGCTTATTGGGAGCAACTAATGAAAAACTGTTTTTT. Its protein is CASSLLGATNEKLFF.

The V and J genes are TRBV18 and TRBJ2-4, with D possibly TRBD1 on 5 matching bases. Germline values: CDR1 KGHSH, CDR2 LQKENI. The CDR3 runs to 15 residues. With 4 bases removed from V and 0 bases from J, the gap between germline ends came to 10 bases. CDR3 protein: CASSLDTLAKNIQYF. The CDR3 DNA reads TGTGCCAGCTCACTGGACACACTAGCCAAAAACATTCAGTACTTC.

The chain has TRBV6-1 and TRBJ1-2; D call uncertain. Germline loops: CDR1 MNHNS, CDR2 SASEGT. The ends were cut back, 1 base at V and 5 bases at J, with 5 bases in the middle. The CDR3 contains 12 residues. The CDR3 reads CASSEGAYGYTF. The CDR3, as DNA: TGTGCCAGCAGTGAAGGGGCGTATGGCTACACCTTC.

This chain connects TRBV18 to TRBJ2-2; 8 nucleotides align to TRBD1. Germline CDR1 and CDR2: KGHSH and LQKENI. The CDR3 is 18 residues long. J was trimmed by 1 base and V by 6 bases; bases with no gene match: 13. The CDR3 DNA is TGTGCCAGCTCCACCAGGGGGCCTCCAGGGATGAACACCGGGGAGCTGTTTTTT. Its protein is CASSTRGPPGMNTGELFF.

This sequence joins TRBV7-9 and TRBJ1-2; 9 bases are shared with TRBD1. The germline CDR1 and CDR2 sequences are SEHNR and FQNEAQ (reference sequence). The CDR3 consists of 13 residues. The trim removed 5 bases at V and 7 bases at J, leaving 5 bases unmatched. CDR3 amino acids: CASSQGQGLGYTF. For the CDR3, the DNA is TGTGCCAGCAGCCAGGGACAGGGACTTGGCTACACCTTC.